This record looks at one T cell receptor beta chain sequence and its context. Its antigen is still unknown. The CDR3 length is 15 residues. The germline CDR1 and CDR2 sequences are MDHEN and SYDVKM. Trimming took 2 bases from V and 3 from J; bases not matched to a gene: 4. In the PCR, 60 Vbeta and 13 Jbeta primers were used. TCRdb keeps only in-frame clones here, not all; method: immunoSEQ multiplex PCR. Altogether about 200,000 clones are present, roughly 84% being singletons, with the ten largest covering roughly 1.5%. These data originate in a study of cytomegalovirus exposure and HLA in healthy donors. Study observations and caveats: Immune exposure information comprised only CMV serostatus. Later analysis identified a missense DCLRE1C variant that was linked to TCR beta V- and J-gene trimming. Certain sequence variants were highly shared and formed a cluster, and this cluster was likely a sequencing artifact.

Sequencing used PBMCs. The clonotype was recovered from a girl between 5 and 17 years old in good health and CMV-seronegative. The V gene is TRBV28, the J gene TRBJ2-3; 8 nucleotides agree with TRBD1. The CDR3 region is CASSLGDRLTDTQYF. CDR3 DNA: TGTGCCAGCAGTTTAGGGGACAGGTTAACAGATACGCAGTATTTT. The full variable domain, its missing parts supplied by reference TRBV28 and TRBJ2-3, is DVKVTQSSRYLVKRTGEKVFLECVQDMDHENMFWYRQDPGLGLRLIYFSYDVKMKEKGDIPEGYSVSREKKERFSLILESASTNQTSMYLCASSLGDRLTDTQYFGPGTRLTVL.